Below, 7 T cell receptor beta chains from the same sample are listed, as sequenced in a study of spatial heterogeneity in lung cancer. TCRdb analysed the 5' RACE reads with MiXCR anew, one entry per CDR3 protein. Among about 23,000 distinct CDR3 sequences listed, approximately 3% were seen once. Specified time point: sample taken at primary tumor resection. The starting material was PBMCs, obtained at surgery. The receptors come from a female donor with early-stage non-small cell lung cancer.

This clonotype was picked up many times. The V call is TRBV29-1, the J call TRBJ1-2; 8 bases align to TRBD1. Germline CDR1 reads SQVTM; CDR2 reads ANQGSEA. V gave up 7 bases and J gave up 6 bases; unmatched junction bases: 7. There are 12 residues in the CDR3. CDR3 sequence (DNA): TGCAGCGACTGGACAGGGATTAATGGCTACACCTTC. Its protein is CSDWTGINGYTF.

Ten or more counts support this clonotype. V and J are TRBV10-1 and TRBJ2-2, with 12 bases aligning to TRBD1. Germline loops: CDR1 WNHNN, CDR2 SYGVQD (reference sequence). Trimming cost V 4 bases and J 0 bases; bases outside gene matches: 12. CDR3 length equals 20 residues. This CDR3 is CASSALPGQGAKSNTGELFF. The CDR3 nucleotides are TGCGCCAGCAGTGCCCTCCCGGGACAGGGGGCGAAATCGAACACCGGGGAGCTGTTTTTT.

This clonotype was seen many times. V is TRBV29-1 and J is TRBJ2-1, with D maybe TRBD2 (6 bases). Germline V lookup: CDR1 SQVTM, CDR2 ANQGSEA. The V end lost 3 bases, the J end lost 2 bases, and 11 bases lay between the germline ends. This CDR3 is 14 amino acids long. The CDR3: CSVEFRGAYNEQFF. The CDR3, as DNA: TGCAGCGTTGAGTTTCGCGGGGCCTACAATGAGCAGTTCTTC.

This clonotype was counted many times. The chain recombines TRBV7-9 with TRBJ2-3; D gene unclear. The V end lost 1 base, the J end lost 2 bases, and 13 bases lay between the germline ends. The CDR3 loop spans 16 amino acids. Germline V gene lookup returns CDR1 SEHNR and CDR2 FQNEAQ (reference sequence). CDR3 bases: TGTGCCAGCAGCTTAGACGGCGGAGCGACCACAGATACGCAGTATTTT. Translating gives CASSLDGGATTDTQYF.

Remarks on this clonotype: The junction and the germline gene differ at one end; a read error may be behind it. The chain carries TRBV10-2 and TRBJ1-5, with D possibly TRBD1 on 6 matching bases. The germline CDR1 and CDR2 sequences are WSHSY and SAAADI. This CDR3 region has 13 residues. CDR3 nucleotides: TGCGCCAGCAGTGAGTCGCGGGGACACCAGATTTTTTTT. As protein: CASSESRGHQIFF.

This clonotype occurred many times. The chain has TRBV11-2 and TRBJ1-6, with 9 nucleotides matching TRBD1. Germline-derived CDR1 and CDR2 are SGHAT and FQNNGV. The V gene end was trimmed by 3 bases and the J gene end by 1 base; junction bases not matched to a gene: 4. The CDR3 totals 17 residues. CDR3 sequence (DNA): TGTGCCAGCAGCTTTGGACAGGGGATTTCCTATAATTCACCCCTCCACTTT. Translating gives CASSFGQGISYNSPLHF.

In this sample, this clonotype turned up a few times. V usage is TRBV5-8 and J usage is TRBJ1-1, with D hard to call. The V end was cut by 2 bases, the J end by 1 base, with 6 bases between. Per the germline V gene, CDR1 is SGHTS and CDR2 is YDEGEE. There are 13 residues in the CDR3. The CDR3 sequence: CASSFPRNTEAFF. The CDR3 nucleotides are TGTGCCAGCAGCTTTCCCCGGAACACTGAAGCTTTCTTT.